Below are 28 T cell receptor beta chains sequenced from a single sample in a study of technical replicates of blood from four donors. Some clones are missing from TCRdb's copy, which holds only in-frame ones; the method was immunoSEQ multiplex PCR. Of some 76,000 clones in the sample, 95% to 98% were seen once. Specimen: T cells isolated from PBMCs. These receptors were collected from a human donor in good health.

The CDR3 sequence: CASNPRGIYNEQFF. DNA of the CDR3: TGTGCCAGCAATCCCAGGGGGATCTACAATGAGCAGTTCTTC. The V and J genes are TRBV9 and TRBJ2-1; 7 bases line up with TRBD1. Looked up from germline, CDR1 is SGDLS and CDR2 is YYNGEE. The ends lost 6 bases at V and 3 bases at J; junction bases unmatched: 6. The CDR3 covers 14 residues.

This chain uses TRBV5-4 with TRBJ2-7; 7 bases agree with TRBD2. Per germline, CDR1 SGHNT and CDR2 YYREEE (reference sequence). This CDR3 has 12 amino acids. The V gene end was trimmed by 4 bases and the J gene end by 6 bases; junction bases not matched to a gene: 4. In DNA, the CDR3 is TGTGCCAGCAGCCTGCGGACTAGCGAGCAGTACTTC. This codes for CASSLRTSEQYF.

This clone was detected once. The rearrangement joins TRBV30 to TRBJ1-5; 7 nucleotides agree with TRBD1. In germline, CDR1 is GTSNPN, CDR2 SVGIG (reference sequence). V trimming: 0 bases; J trimming: 5 bases; junction bases outside the gene matches: 7. This CDR3 contains 15 residues. The CDR3 DNA sequence: TGTGCCTGGAGTGTACTAGACAGGGATGATCAGCCCCAGCATTTT. This gives the protein CAWSVLDRDDQPQHF.

The chain is built from TRBV25-1 and TRBJ1-1; unclear D gene. With 6 bases removed from V and 7 bases from J, the gap between germline ends came to 12 bases. The germline V gene has CDR1 MGHDK and CDR2 SYGVNS. CDR3 length: 12 amino acids. CDR3 residues: CASSLSIYEAFF. The CDR3 nucleotides are TGTGCCAGCAGCCTAAGTATCTATGAAGCTTTCTTT.

The rearrangement joins TRBV6-1 to TRBJ1-5, with D possibly TRBD1 on 6 matching bases. Looked up from germline, CDR1 is MNHNS and CDR2 is SASEGT. The V and J ends lost 6 bases and 7 bases respectively, with 13 bases between them. The CDR3 has 13 residues. The CDR3, as DNA: TGTGCCAGCAGGACCCAGGGACACCAGCCCCAGCATTTT. Its protein product is CASRTQGHQPQHF.

This rearrangement joins TRBV9 to TRBJ2-1; TRBD2 agrees at 9 bases. CDR1 and CDR2 (germline): SGDLS, YYNGEE. J gave up 10 bases and V 0 bases, and 8 bases lay outside the gene matches. The length of the CDR3 is 15 residues. CDR3 bases: TGTGCCAGCAGCGTAGACCCTAGCGGGACGGAGGAGCAGTTCTTC. Amino acid sequence: CASSVDPSGTEEQFF.

This clone has only one observation. The chain uses TRBV25-1 and TRBJ1-2, with 7 bases aligning to TRBD1. The CDR3 is 16 amino acids. Losses at the gene ends were 3 bases for V and 7 bases for J; bases not matched to a gene: 14. Germline V gives CDR1 MGHDK, CDR2 SYGVNS. The CDR3 DNA is TGTGCCAGCAGTGATAACAGGGGTCATATCACGTCTGGCTACACCTTC. Translated: CASSDNRGHITSGYTF.

The rearrangement joins TRBV6-5 to TRBJ2-7; a possible D gene is TRBD1 (5 bases). The V and J ends lost 8 bases and 1 base respectively, with 9 bases between them. The CDR3 contains 12 residues. Germline loops: CDR1 MNHEY, CDR2 SVGAGI. The CDR3 DNA reads TGTGCCAGCGAAGACAGTTCCTACGAGCAGTACTTC. Translated: CASEDSSYEQYF.

This clone was picked up one time. This chain uses TRBV4-2 with TRBJ2-7; 11 positions agree with TRBD2. CDR3 size: 17 residues. CDR1 and CDR2 (germline): LGHNA, YNFKEQ. Trimming removed 0 bases from V and 6 bases from J; junction bases left unmatched: 10. CDR3 sequence (DNA): TGTGCCAGCAGCCAAGATTGGGTAGCGGGAGGGCCGGGCGAGCAGTACTTC. It translates to CASSQDWVAGGPGEQYF.

The chain carries TRBV6-6 and TRBJ1-2, with 7 positions matching TRBD1. V dropped 6 bases and J dropped 8; count of bases not matched to a gene: 9. Germline V gene data show CDR1 as MNHNY and CDR2 as SVGAGI (reference sequence). This CDR3 contains 13 residues. In DNA form, the CDR3 reads TGTGCCAGCAGCCAAACCACAGGGGACGGCTACACCTTC. Its protein is CASSQTTGDGYTF.

CDR3 loop: CASSLDPGQGSYEQYF. The CDR3 DNA sequence: TGTGCCAGCAGCTTAGATCCGGGACAGGGCTCCTACGAGCAGTACTTC. This sequence joins TRBV7-9 and TRBJ2-7, with TRBD1 matching over 9 bases. This CDR3 has 16 residues. CDR1 SEHNR and CDR2 FQNEAQ come from the germline V gene (reference sequence). V lost 1 base, J lost 0 bases, and 4 bases stayed unmatched.

V is TRBV6-5 and J is TRBJ2-7, with 7 bases matching TRBD2. The V gene end was trimmed by 7 bases and the J gene end by 5 bases; junction bases not matched to a gene: 2. This CDR3 has 11 residues. Looked up from germline, CDR1 is MNHEY and CDR2 is SVGAGI. Here the CDR3 reads CASKTSNEQYF. For the CDR3, the DNA is TGTGCCAGCAAGACTAGCAACGAGCAGTACTTC.

The V call is TRBV7-6, the J call TRBJ2-7; D possibly corresponds to TRBD1 (5 bases). The CDR3 is 11 amino acids. V was pared by 3 bases and J by 7 bases, with 7 bases between. Germline CDR1 SGHVS, CDR2 FNYEAQ. The CDR3 DNA sequence: TGTGCCAGCAGCTTTGCAGGGGAGCAGTACTTC. Its protein is CASSFAGEQYF.

The chain uses TRBV2 and TRBJ1-1; no clear D. Germline-derived CDR1 and CDR2 are SNHLY and FYNNEI. This CDR3 has 16 residues. Trimming cost V 0 bases and J 1 base, with 12 bases left between them. CDR3 in amino acids: CASSEATEGKNTEAFF. For the CDR3, the DNA is TGTGCCAGCAGTGAAGCGACGGAGGGCAAGAACACTGAAGCTTTCTTT.

This sequence joins TRBV5-1 and TRBJ2-2; perhaps TRBD2 as D (5 bases). Germline CDR1 and CDR2: SGHRS and YFSETQ. This CDR3 spans 15 amino acids. Between the trimmed V and J ends, which lost 2 bases and 2 bases, there was a span of 10 bases. The CDR3 spells CASSLGGSNTGELFF. In DNA, the CDR3 is TGCGCCAGCAGCTTAGGAGGTTCCAACACCGGGGAGCTGTTTTTT.

The V call is TRBV7-9, the J call TRBJ1-1; D is unresolved. This CDR3 region has 13 residues. CDR1 and CDR2 from the germline V gene are SEHNR and FQNEAQ (reference sequence). V shed 0 bases and J shed 7 bases, with 9 bases lying between them. The CDR3 bases are TGTGCCAGCAGCTTAGCAAACAGCTTTGAAGCTTTCTTT. This gives the protein CASSLANSFEAFF.

V and J are TRBV18 and TRBJ2-7; 7 nucleotides line up with TRBD2. Trimming took 3 bases from V and 3 from J; bases not matched to a gene: 8. The germline CDR1 and CDR2 sequences are KGHSH and LQKENI. CDR3 length: 15 residues. DNA of the CDR3: TGTGCCAGCTCACCGGTCGGGAGGTTGGACTACGAGCAGTACTTC. Its translation is CASSPVGRLDYEQYF.

The V gene is TRBV6-5, the J gene TRBJ2-1, with D possibly being TRBD1 (5 bases). The CDR3 extends over 12 amino acids. CDR1 and CDR2 from the germline V gene are MNHEY and SVGAGI. In nucleotides, the CDR3 is TGTGTCAGTGGGGCAGACTACAATGAGCAGTTCTTC. Translation: CVSGADYNEQFF.

V is TRBV30 and J is TRBJ2-7, with a weak D call TRBD1 (6 bases). Germline V gene sequence: CDR1 GTSNPN, CDR2 SVGIG (reference sequence). This CDR3 contains 13 residues. V gave up 4 bases and J gave up 3 bases, with 13 bases separating them. The CDR3 is CAWTGEKVYEQYF. Written as DNA, the CDR3 is TGTGCCTGGACAGGGGAAAAAGTCTACGAGCAGTACTTC.

The chain carries TRBV5-1 and TRBJ2-2; 8 nucleotides align to TRBD2. Germline CDR1 SGHRS, CDR2 YFSETQ. V gave up 2 bases and J gave up 4 bases; unmatched junction bases: 4. The CDR3 loop spans 15 amino acids. The CDR3 DNA sequence: TGCGCCAGCAGCTTTAGACGGGAGGGCACCGGGGAGCTGTTTTTT. It codes for CASSFRREGTGELFF.

The J gene is TRBJ2-3, the V gene TRBV19, with D perhaps TRBD2 (6 bases). Per germline, CDR1 LNHDA and CDR2 SQIVND (reference sequence). The ends were cut back, 7 bases at V and 2 bases at J, with 16 bases in the middle. This CDR3 region has 15 residues. CDR3 in DNA: TGTGCCAGTACTTTGACGCGGGGATACACAGATACGCAGTATTTT. It specifies CASTLTRGYTDTQYF.

The V gene is TRBV10-2, the J gene TRBJ1-5; D ambiguous. Germline CDR1 is WSHSY and CDR2 is SAAADI. This CDR3 has 14 amino acids. V shed 3 bases and J shed 0 bases, with 6 bases lying between them. CDR3 in amino acids: CASSESVSNQPQHF. CDR3 coding DNA: TGCGCCAGCAGTGAATCGGTTAGCAATCAGCCCCAGCATTTT.

The chain has TRBV2 and TRBJ2-7; TRBD2 agrees at 7 bases. The CDR3 contains 15 residues. Germline V CDR1 and CDR2: SNHLY, FYNNEI. The trim removed 4 bases at V and 2 bases at J, leaving 8 bases unmatched. The DNA of the CDR3 is TGTGCCAGCAGTGGCCTCCGTAGCGGGCCCTACGAGCAGTACTTC. Translated, it gives CASSGLRSGPYEQYF.

The chain uses TRBV7-2 and TRBJ2-7; 9 positions agree with TRBD1. CDR3 size: 15 residues. With 3 bases clipped from V and 4 bases from J, the junction kept 7 bases outside the gene matches. Germline lookup yields CDR1 SGHTA and CDR2 FQGNSA. The CDR3 here is CASSFFGTGTYEQYF. The CDR3 nucleotides are TGTGCCAGCAGCTTTTTCGGGACAGGGACTTACGAGCAGTACTTC.

This clone came up once. The rearrangement links TRBV7-6 to TRBJ1-2; TRBD1 aligns across 7 bases. This CDR3 comprises 15 residues. Per the germline V gene, CDR1 is SGHVS and CDR2 is FNYEAQ. J lost 0 bases, V lost 2 bases, and 3 bases had no gene match. CDR3 sequence (DNA): TGTGCCAGCAGCTTAAAACAGGGGACTAACTATGGCTACACCTTC. It specifies CASSLKQGTNYGYTF. Drawing the rest from reference TRBV7-6 and TRBJ1-2, the complete variable domain is GAGVSQSPRYKVTKRGQDVALRCDPISGHVSLYWYRQALGQGPEFLTYFNYEAQQDKSGLPNDRFSAERPEGSISTLTIQRTEQRDSAMYRCASSLKQGTNYGYTFGSGTRLTVV.

V gene TRBV9 combines with J gene TRBJ2-3, with a weak D call TRBD2 (6 bases). The CDR3 has 16 residues. Germline CDR1 SGDLS, CDR2 YYNGEE. The V and J ends lost 3 bases and 0 bases respectively, with 14 bases between them. The CDR3 sequence is CASSELGRGSTDTQYF. The DNA for the CDR3 is TGTGCCAGCAGCGAGCTCGGGAGAGGGAGCACAGATACGCAGTATTTT.

This chain connects TRBV19 to TRBJ1-2, with 8 bases identical to TRBD1. The CDR3 length is 13 residues. Trimming at V came to 11 bases and at J to 2 bases, leaving 7 bases not matched to a gene. In germline, CDR1 is LNHDA, CDR2 SQIVND (reference sequence). CDR3 amino acids: CASTGGSNYGYTF. The CDR3 DNA reads as TGTGCCTCAACAGGGGGTTCCAACTATGGCTACACCTTC.

The DNA of the CDR3 is TGTGCCAGCAGTTGGACAGGGCAATCGAGCGAGCAGTACTTC. Its translation: CASSWTGQSSEQYF. This chain connects TRBV27 to TRBJ2-7, with 8 bases identical to TRBD1. CDR1 MNHEY and CDR2 SMNVEV come from the germline V gene (reference sequence). The CDR3 loop spans 14 amino acids. The V segment lost 4 bases and the J segment 6 bases; nucleotides outside the gene matches: 8.